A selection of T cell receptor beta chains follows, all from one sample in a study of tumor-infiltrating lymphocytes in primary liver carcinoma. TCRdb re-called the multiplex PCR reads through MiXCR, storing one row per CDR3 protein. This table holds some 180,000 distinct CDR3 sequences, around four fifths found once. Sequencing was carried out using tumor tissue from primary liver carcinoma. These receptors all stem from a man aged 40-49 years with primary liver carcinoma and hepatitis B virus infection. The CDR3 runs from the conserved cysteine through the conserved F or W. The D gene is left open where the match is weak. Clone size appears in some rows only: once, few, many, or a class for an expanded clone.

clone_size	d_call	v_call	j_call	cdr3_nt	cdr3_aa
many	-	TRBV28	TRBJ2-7	TGTGCCAGCTTCCCATTCGGCGGCTCCTACGAGCAGTACTTC	CASFPFGGSYEQYF
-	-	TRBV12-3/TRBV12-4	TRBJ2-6	TGTGCCAGCACTCGGACTCGACTAGTCCCCGGTCAGGCCTCTGGGGCCAACGTCCTGACTTTC	CASTRTRLVPGQASGANVLTF
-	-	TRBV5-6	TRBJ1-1	TGTGTCAGCAGCTTTCAGGGGTTAAACACTGAAACTTTCTTT	CVSSFQGLNTETFF
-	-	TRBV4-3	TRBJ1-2	TGCGGCAGCAGCCAAGATACGCAGGGGCCTCATGGCTACACCTTC	CGSSQDTQGPHGYTF
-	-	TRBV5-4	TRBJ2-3	TGTTCCAGCAACTTGCCCTACACAGATACGCAGTACTTT	CSSNLPYTDTQYF
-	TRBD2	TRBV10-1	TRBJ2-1	TGCACCAGCAGTGACCCGAGTAGCGGGAGTGATGGTGAGCAGTTCTTC	CTSSDPSSGSDGEQFF
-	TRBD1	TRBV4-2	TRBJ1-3	TGCGCCGTCAGCCAAGCACCGGGACAGGGGGCTGGAAACTCCATATATTTT	CAVSQAPGQGAGNSIYF
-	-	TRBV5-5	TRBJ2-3	TGTGCCACCAGCTTGGAGACGGGAACAGATGCGCAGTATTTT	CATSLETGTDAQYF
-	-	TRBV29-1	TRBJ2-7	TGCAGCGCCGTGACATCTGGGACCAGTACTCCCTACGAGCAGTACTTC	CSAVTSGTSTPYEQYF
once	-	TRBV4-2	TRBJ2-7	TGTGCCAGCTGCCTTACCGGGACATCCTACGAGCAATACTTC	CASCLTGTSYEQYF
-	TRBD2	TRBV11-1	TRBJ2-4	TGTGTCAGCAACTTTGCCGGGACTAGCAGGACCAAAAACATTCAGTACTTC	CVSNFAGTSRTKNIQYF
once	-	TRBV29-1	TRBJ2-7	TGCGGCGCGGTACAGACCTATGAACAGTACTTC	CGAVQTYEQYF
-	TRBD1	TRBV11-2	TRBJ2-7	TGTGCCTGCAGCTTACGATGGACAGGGAAAAAGGAGCAGAACTTC	CACSLRWTGKKEQNF
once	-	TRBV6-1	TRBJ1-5	TGTGTCAGCAGTGAAATGGGGACTGGGAACAATCAGCCCCAGCATTTT	CVSSEMGTGNNQPQHF
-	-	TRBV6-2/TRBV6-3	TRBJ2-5	TGTGCAAGCAGACCGGGATTAGAGACCCAGTGCTTC	CASRPGLETQCF
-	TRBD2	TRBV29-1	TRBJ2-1	TGCGGCGTTGAACTAGCGGGAGGGTTCTACAATGTGCACTTCTTC	CGVELAGGFYNVHFF
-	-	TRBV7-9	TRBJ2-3	TGTGCCGGCAGCTCCTGGACTGGCGGTAGCCCAGATACGCAGTATTTT	CAGSSWTGGSPDTQYF
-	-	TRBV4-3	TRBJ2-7	TGCGCCAGCAGTCAAGATACTGTGACACCAGACGCGGAGTACTTC	CASSQDTVTPDAEYF
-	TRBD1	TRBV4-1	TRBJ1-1	TGCGCCAGCAGCCTCGGGACAGGGGTCCTGAACACTGAACCTTTCTTT	CASSLGTGVLNTEPFF
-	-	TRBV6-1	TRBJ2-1	TGTCCCAGCAGTGAAGCCTCAGGGGGGCTATCGGGAATCTACAATGAGCAGTTCTTC	CPSSEASGGLSGIYNEQFF
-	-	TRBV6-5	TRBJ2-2	TGTGTCACAAAGCGTGAGGGGAACACCGGGGAGATGTTTTTT	CVTKREGNTGEMFF
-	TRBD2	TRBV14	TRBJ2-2	TGTGTCAGCAGCCAGATTAGCGGGATAAACACCCGGGAGCTGTTTTTT	CVSSQISGINTRELFF
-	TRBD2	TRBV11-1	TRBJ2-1	TGTGCCAGTAGCTTAACTAAGCGGGGGGGCCACAATGAGCAGTTCTTC	CASSLTKRGGHNEQFF
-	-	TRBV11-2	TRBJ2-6	TGTGCCAGCAGCATGGGGGGAAACAGGGGCTTTTCCCTCTCTGGGGCCGACGTCCTGACTTTC	CASSMGGNRGFSLSGADVLTF
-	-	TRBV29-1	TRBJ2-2	TGCAACGTTGGGGGGGGGCGGACCGGGGAGCTGTTTTTT	CNVGGGRTGELFF
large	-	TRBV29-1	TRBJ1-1	TGCAGCGTTATCGAGAACACTGAAGCTTTCTTT	CSVIENTEAFF
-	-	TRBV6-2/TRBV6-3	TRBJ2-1	TGTCCCAGCAGATACGGTCGGGATTACAATGAGCAGTTCTTC	CPSRYGRDYNEQFF
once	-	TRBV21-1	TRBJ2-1	TGTGCCAGCAGCAATGATCCTAGCTCCAACAATGAGCAATTCTTC	CASSNDPSSNNEQFF
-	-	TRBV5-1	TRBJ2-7	TGTGCCAGCAGCTTGCAGAGCGGAGCCTACGAGCAGTACTTC	CASSLQSGAYEQYF
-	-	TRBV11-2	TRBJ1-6	TGTGCCAGCAGCTTTGGGGACGGCGGTTATAATTCATCCCTCCACTTC	CASSFGDGGYNSSLHF
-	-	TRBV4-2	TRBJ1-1	TGTGTCAGCAGCCAAGGCGGGATGAACACTGAAGCTTTCTTT	CVSSQGGMNTEAFF
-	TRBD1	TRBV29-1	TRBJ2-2	TGCAGCATTGCAAAGGGGGCCGGGGAACTGTTTTTT	CSIAKGAGELFF
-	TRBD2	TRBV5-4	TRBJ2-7	TGTGCCAGCATCAAGACTAGCGGAGGTCGAGTGGCCGAGCAGTACTTC	CASIKTSGGRVAEQYF
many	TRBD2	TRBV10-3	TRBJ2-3	TGTGCCATCAGTGGACCCGGGACTAGCGGGAGGGTAGACACAGATACGCAGTATTTT	CAISGPGTSGRVDTDTQYF
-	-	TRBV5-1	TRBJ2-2	TGCGCCAGCAGCGTCCACTTGGGCGGAATGAACACCGGGGAGCTGTTTTTT	CASSVHLGGMNTGELFF
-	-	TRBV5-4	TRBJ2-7	TGTGCCAGCAGCTTGGACCCCGGGAGAGGGAGATACGAGCAGTACTTC	CASSLDPGRGRYEQYF
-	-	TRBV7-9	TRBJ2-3	TGTGTCGGCACCTCGGAAAGGGACGGGGCAGATACGCAGTATTTT	CVGTSERDGADTQYF
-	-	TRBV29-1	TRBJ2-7	TGCAGCGTTGGAGATCCAGGAGGGAACTCCTATGAACAGTACTTC	CSVGDPGGNSYEQYF
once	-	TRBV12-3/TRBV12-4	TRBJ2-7	TGTGCCAGCAGTCTCGGGACTGGGGACGAGCAGAAGTTC	CASSLGTGDEQKF
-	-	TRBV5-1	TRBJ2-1	TGCGCCAGCAGACCTTCTAGCGAGTACAATGAGCAGTTCTTC	CASRPSSEYNEQFF
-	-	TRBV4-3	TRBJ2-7	TGCGCCAGCAGCCAACAAACACCCGGAACAGGGCGGTACGAGCAGTACTTC	CASSQQTPGTGRYEQYF
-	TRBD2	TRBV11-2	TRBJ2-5	TGTGCCAGCAGCTCAGTTAGCGGGAGCAGGACCCAGTACTTC	CASSSVSGSRTQYF
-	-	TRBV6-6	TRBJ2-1	TGTGCCAGCAATTACCCGGGAGACAGGTACAATGAGCAGTTCTTC	CASNYPGDRYNEQFF
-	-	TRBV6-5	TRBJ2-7	TGTGCCAGTAGTTACAAGGGCCCTGCCACTTCGATACCCTACGAGCAGTGTTTC	CASSYKGPATSIPYEQCF
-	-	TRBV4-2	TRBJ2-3	TGTGATAGCGCAAGCGGGCTCCCCAGCACAGATACGCAGTATTTT	CDSASGLPSTDTQYF
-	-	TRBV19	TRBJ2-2	TGTGCCAGTAGTATAGAAGGCCGGAAAGGCGGGGAGCTGTTTTTT	CASSIEGRKGGELFF
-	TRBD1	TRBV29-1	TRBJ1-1	TGCAGTGTTGCCAGGGGGTGGGGCATGAACACTGAAGCTTTCTTT	CSVARGWGMNTEAFF
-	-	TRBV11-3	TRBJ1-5	TGTGCCAGCAGTTTAGATTTGGGGATGGCTCAGCCCCAGCATTTT	CASSLDLGMAQPQHF
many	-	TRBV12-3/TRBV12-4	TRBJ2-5	TGTGCCAGCAGTTTATTGAGCGGGCCCCTAATTGCCCAGTACTTC	CASSLLSGPLIAQYF
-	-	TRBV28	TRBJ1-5	TGTGCCAGCAGTAGCGACAGCAATCAGCCCCAGCATTTT	CASSSDSNQPQHF
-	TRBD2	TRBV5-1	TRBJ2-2	TGCGCCAGCAGCGTACTAGCGGGAGCATATACCGGGGAGCTGTTTTTT	CASSVLAGAYTGELFF
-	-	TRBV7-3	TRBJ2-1	TGTGCCAGCAGTTTAGACCCGAGCTCCTACAATGAGCAGTTATTC	CASSLDPSSYNEQLF
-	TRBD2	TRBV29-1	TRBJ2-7	TGCAGGTTTGATGTAGCGGGAGGTAACGAGCAGTACTTC	CRFDVAGGNEQYF
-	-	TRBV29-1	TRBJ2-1	TGCAGCGTTGAAGAGAGGGGCTTAGCGGAGATCTACAATGAACAGTTCTTC	CSVEERGLAEIYNEQFF
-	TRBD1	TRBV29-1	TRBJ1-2	TGCAGTGCCTCGCAGGGGGCTGAGAAAGGCTACACCTTC	CSASQGAEKGYTF